The 12 T cell receptor beta chains reported below all come from one sample, sequenced in a study of blood T cell repertoires in COVID-19. The table came from immunoSEQ multiplex PCR; TCRdb's copy has only in-frame clones and leaves some out. In the table there are 40,000 to 50,000 clones, 86% of which are singletons. Sequenced input: peripheral blood. These receptors were collected from a man in his sixties or seventies with acute or convalescent COVID-19.

The chain recombines TRBV19 with TRBJ1-1; tentatively, D is TRBD1 (6 bases). V was trimmed by 4 bases and J by 3 bases, leaving 18 bases between them. This CDR3 comprises 16 residues. CDR1 is LNHDA, CDR2 SQIVND, per germline (reference sequence). CDR3 coding DNA: TGTGCCAGTAGTAGTGATGACAGGTTAGGGGACACTGAAGCTTTCTTT. It yields the protein CASSSDDRLGDTEAFF.

The chain employs TRBV7-2 and TRBJ1-1, with a possible D match to TRBD1 (6 bases). V lost 6 bases and J lost 10, with 27 bases in between. The CDR3 totals 16 residues. Per the germline V gene, CDR1 is SGHTA and CDR2 is FQGNSA. The chain's CDR3 is CASSSTPLEGRGGAFF. CDR3 nucleotide sequence: TGTGCCAGCAGTTCCACCCCTCTTGAGGGTAGGGGGGGAGCTTTCTTT.

This chain uses TRBV10-3 with TRBJ2-2; 9 positions match TRBD2. Germline CDR1 and CDR2: ENHRY and SYGVKD. Trimming took 6 bases from V and 2 from J; bases not matched to a gene: 10. The CDR3 has 17 residues. The CDR3 nucleotides read TGTGCCATCAGGAGCACTAGCGGGTCGGGAAACACCGGGGAGCTGTTTTTT. It specifies CAIRSTSGSGNTGELFF.

The chain couples TRBV15 to TRBJ1-5, with unresolved D. The CDR3 covers 17 residues. The germline CDR1 and CDR2 sequences are LNHNV and YYDKDF (reference sequence). Trimming left V 3 bases short and J 0 bases short, with 15 bases between. The CDR3 DNA follows: TGTGCCACCAGCAGGAGTTTTGGGAGCTATAGCAATCAGCCCCAGCATTTT. Its protein product is CATSRSFGSYSNQPQHF.

This clone has just a few counts. Here the CDR3 reads CASSFGTGIQPQHF. CDR3 DNA: TGTGCCAGCAGTTTCGGGACAGGGATCCAGCCCCAGCATTTT. The J gene is TRBJ1-5, the V gene TRBV27; 9 positions agree with TRBD1. CDR3 length: 14 residues. Trimming at V came to 3 bases and at J to 7 bases, leaving 4 bases not matched to a gene. The germline V gene encodes CDR1 MNHEY and CDR2 SMNVEV (reference sequence).

The J gene is TRBJ2-1, the V gene TRBV5-4; D possibly corresponds to TRBD2 (6 bases). Trimming removed 4 bases at V and 9 bases at J, with 17 bases between. The germline CDR1 and CDR2 sequences are SGHNT and YYREEE (reference sequence). The CDR3 length is 14 residues. The CDR3: CASSEIAPGSEQFF. The CDR3 DNA follows: TGTGCCAGCAGCGAAATAGCCCCCGGGAGTGAGCAGTTCTTC. Based on the CDR3 plus reference TRBV5-4 and TRBJ2-1, the full variable domain is ETGVTQSPTHLIKTRGQQVTLRCSSQSGHNTVSWYQQALGQGPQFIFQYYREEENGRGNFPPRFSGLQFPNYSSELNVNALELDDSALYLCASSEIAPGSEQFFGPGTRLTVL.

This chain uses TRBV11-2 with TRBJ1-5; no firm D call. This CDR3 comprises 13 residues. Trimming stripped 0 bases from V and 6 bases from J, with 6 bases between. CDR1 and CDR2 from the germline V gene are SGHAT and FQNNGV. The CDR3 bases are TGTGCCAGCAGCTTAGATAACAGTCAGCCCCAGCATTTT. Its translation: CASSLDNSQPQHF.

This chain's CDR3 is CASSQEEGAQPQHF. CDR3 nucleotides: TGTGCCAGCAGCCAAGAAGAGGGGGCCCAGCCCCAGCATTTT. V gene TRBV4-2 combines with J gene TRBJ1-5, with 7 bases aligning to TRBD1. The germline V gene encodes CDR1 LGHNA and CDR2 YNFKEQ. This CDR3 is 14 amino acids long. With 0 bases clipped from V and 7 bases from J, the junction kept 3 bases outside the gene matches.

The CDR3 loop reads CASSNPPGTVTEAFF. CDR3 in DNA: TGTGCCAGTAGTAACCCACCCGGGACAGTCACTGAAGCTTTCTTT. The V and J genes are TRBV19 and TRBJ1-1; 7 nucleotides line up with TRBD1. Unmatched junction bases numbered 9, after V lost 4 bases and J lost 4 bases. Germline V lookup: CDR1 LNHDA, CDR2 SQIVND (reference sequence). The CDR3 consists of 15 residues.

The chain combines TRBV28 with TRBJ1-6; D gene ambiguous. Per germline, CDR1 MDHEN and CDR2 SYDVKM. This CDR3 comprises 15 residues. Trimming took off 5 bases at V and 7 bases at J, with 15 bases between the two ends. The CDR3 loop reads CASSTLQKRNSPLHF. The CDR3 coding sequence is TGTGCCAGCAGTACTCTACAGAAACGAAATTCACCCCTCCACTTT.

The J gene is TRBJ2-2, the V gene TRBV9, with a possible D match to TRBD2 (6 bases). Germline V lookup: CDR1 SGDLS, CDR2 YYNGEE. The CDR3 runs to 16 residues. V was pared by 3 bases and J by 2 bases, with 14 bases between. In DNA, the CDR3 is TGTGCCAGCAGCGGGGGGACTTTACATAACACCGGGGAGCTGTTTTTT. Its translation: CASSGGTLHNTGELFF.

The rearrangement joins TRBV10-3 to TRBJ2-5; TRBD2 aligns across 7 bases. Germline lookup yields CDR1 ENHRY and CDR2 SYGVKD. The CDR3 length is 13 residues. V was pared by 7 bases and J by 5 bases, with 7 bases of the junction left unmatched. CDR3 coding DNA: TGTGCCATCAATCAAGCGGGGATGGAGACCCAGTACTTC. This encodes CAINQAGMETQYF.